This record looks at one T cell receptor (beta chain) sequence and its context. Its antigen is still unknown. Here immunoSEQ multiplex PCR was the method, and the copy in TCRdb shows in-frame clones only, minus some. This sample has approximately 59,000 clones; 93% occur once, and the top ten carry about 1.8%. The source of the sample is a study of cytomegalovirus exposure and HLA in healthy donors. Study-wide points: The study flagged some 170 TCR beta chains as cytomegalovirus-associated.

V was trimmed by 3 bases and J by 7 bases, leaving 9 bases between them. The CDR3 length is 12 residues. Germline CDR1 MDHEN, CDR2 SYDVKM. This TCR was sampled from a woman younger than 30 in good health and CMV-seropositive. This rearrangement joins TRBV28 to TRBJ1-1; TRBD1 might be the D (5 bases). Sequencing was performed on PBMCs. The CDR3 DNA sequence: TGTGCCAGCAGTTTTTCAGGGTTTGAAGCTTTCTTT. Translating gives CASSFSGFEAFF.